Reported below is one TCR beta chain. The V end lost 5 bases, the J end lost 0 bases, and 7 bases lay between the germline ends. The CDR3 runs 14 residues. Germline values: CDR1 SGHVS, CDR2 FNYEAQ. This entry comes from a study of control samples from healthy donors and cancer patients. TCRdb's copy holds only in-frame clones and misses some; the assay was immunoSEQ multiplex PCR. The data show 53,000 or so clones, roughly 87% seen once. Sequencing was carried out using PBMCs. The receptor comes from a man in his sixties with head and neck cancer. V is TRBV7-6 and J is TRBJ2-2, with D perhaps TRBD1 (5 bases). The CDR3 nucleotides are TGTGCCAGCAGCCTACAGGCGAACACCGGGGAGCTGTTTTTT. It yields the protein CASSLQANTGELFF.